This T cell receptor (beta chain) was observed in a study of human thymus T cells. Here immunoSEQ multiplex PCR was the method, and the copy in TCRdb shows in-frame clones only, minus some. The sample has around 70,000 clones, roughly 94% seen once. Thymic samples were excised during corrective heart operations. Immunologically healthy infants in Finland undergoing congenital heart defect surgery were the donors. The CDR3 runs to 13 residues. The V and J genes are TRBV12-2 and TRBJ2-1. TRBV12-2 is annotated as a pseudogene. This clonotype was obtained from a girl in the first two years of life with a congenital heart defect but otherwise immunologically healthy. Material: thymus tissue. The CDR3 here is CASRLADHNEQFF. In DNA, the CDR3 is TGTGCAAGTCGCTTAGCGGACCACAATGAGCAGTTCTTC.